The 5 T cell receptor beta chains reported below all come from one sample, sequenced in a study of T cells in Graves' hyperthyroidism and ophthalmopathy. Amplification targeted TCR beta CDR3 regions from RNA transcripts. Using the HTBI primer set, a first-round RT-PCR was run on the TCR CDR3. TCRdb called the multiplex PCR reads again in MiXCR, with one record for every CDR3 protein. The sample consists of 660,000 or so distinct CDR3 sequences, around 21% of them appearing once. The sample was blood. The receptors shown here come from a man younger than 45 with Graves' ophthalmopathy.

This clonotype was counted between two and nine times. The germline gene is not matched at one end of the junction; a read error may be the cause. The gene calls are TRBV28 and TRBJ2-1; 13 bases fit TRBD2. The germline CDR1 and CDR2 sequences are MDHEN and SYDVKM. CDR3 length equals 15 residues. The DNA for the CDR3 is TGTGCCAGCGGTTTGACTAGCGGGAGGTACAATGAGCAGTTCTTC. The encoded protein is CASGLTSGRYNEQFF.

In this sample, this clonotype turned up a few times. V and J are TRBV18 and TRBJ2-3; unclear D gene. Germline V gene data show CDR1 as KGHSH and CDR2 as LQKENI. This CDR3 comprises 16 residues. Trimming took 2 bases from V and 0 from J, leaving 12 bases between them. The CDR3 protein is CASSPITETSTDTQYF. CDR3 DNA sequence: TGTGCCAGCTCACCAATCACTGAGACTAGCACAGATACGCAGTATTTT.

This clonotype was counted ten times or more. CDR3 sequence: CASSPEDRGYNEQFF. CDR3 sequence (DNA): TGTGCCAGCAGCCCTGAGGACAGGGGCTACAATGAGCAGTTCTTC. This chain joins TRBV11-3 and TRBJ2-1; 9 nucleotides align to TRBD1. CDR1 is SGHNT and CDR2 is YENEEA in the germline V gene. The junction had 5 bases not matched to a gene; V was cut back by 5 bases and J by 3 bases. The CDR3 is 15 residues long.

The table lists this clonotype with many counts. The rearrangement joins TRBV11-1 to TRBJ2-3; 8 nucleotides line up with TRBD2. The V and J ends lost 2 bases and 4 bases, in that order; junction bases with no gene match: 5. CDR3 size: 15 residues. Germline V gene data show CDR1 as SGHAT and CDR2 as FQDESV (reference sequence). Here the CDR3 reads CASSLQSGSADTQYF. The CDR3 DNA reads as TGTGCCAGCAGCTTACAGAGCGGGAGCGCAGATACGCAGTATTTT.

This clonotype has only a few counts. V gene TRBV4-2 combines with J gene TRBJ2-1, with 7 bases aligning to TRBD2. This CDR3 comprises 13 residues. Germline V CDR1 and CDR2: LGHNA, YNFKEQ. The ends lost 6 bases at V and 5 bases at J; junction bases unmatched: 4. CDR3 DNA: TGTGCCAGCAGGCCTGGGGGGGACAATGAGCAGTTCTTC. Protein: CASRPGGDNEQFF.